The sequence of this TCR beta chain was determined in a study of technical replicates of blood from four donors. This CDR3 region has 14 residues. Germline V gene sequence: CDR1 LGHNT, CDR2 FRNRAP. V was trimmed by 3 bases and J by 8 bases, leaving 14 bases between them. This clone appeared once. Clones were sequenced by immunoSEQ multiplex PCR, and TCRdb holds only the in-frame ones, with some missing. The sample consists of approximately 70,000 clones, about 90% of them appearing once. The receptor was isolated from a human donor in good health. Sequencing was done on a sample of T cells isolated from PBMCs. The gene calls are TRBV12-5 and TRBJ2-1; unclear D gene. CDR3 nucleotides: TGTGCTAGTGGTTTTGCGTCTGAGTTCGATGAGCAGTTCTTC. This sequence encodes CASGFASEFDEQFF.